This is a list of T cell receptor beta chains from one sample in a study of a mutant IDH1 vaccine in newly diagnosed glioma. This table comes from immunoSEQ multiplex PCR, and its TCRdb copy is limited to in-frame clones, with some not included. This table holds under 150,000 clones, roughly 90% found once. For these TCRs, the target antigens are not known. The sample was PBMCs, taken from a glioma patient whose treatment included an IDH1 peptide vaccine. These receptors all stem from a woman between 50 and 59 years old with glioma. CDR3s include the opening cysteine and the closing phenylalanine or tryptophan. D genes are given only for firm matches. Rows may omit the clone size; those that give it use once, few, many or a size class.

.	TRBJ1-3	TRBV15	.	15	CATSRDQGTGNTIYF	TGTGCCACCAGCAGAGATCAGGGGACTGGAAACACCATATATTTT
.	TRBJ1-1	TRBV18	.	14	CASSPPQLNTEAFF	TGTGCCAGCTCACCACCGCAGTTGAACACTGAAGCTTTCTTT
.	TRBJ2-5	TRBV28	.	15	CASGSGGATQETQYF	TGTGCCAGCGGGTCAGGGGGGGCAACTCAAGAGACCCAGTACTTC
.	TRBJ1-1	TRBV7-8	.	14	CASSPDPTNTEAFF	TGTGCCAGCAGCCCGGACCCTACGAACACTGAAGCTTTCTTT
TRBD1	TRBJ2-7	TRBV10-3	.	13	CAISAGQANEQYF	TGTGCCATCAGTGCGGGACAGGCGAACGAGCAGTACTTC
TRBD2	TRBJ2-7	TRBV5-1	.	15	CASSNGTSGRNEQYF	TGCGCCAGCAGCAACGGGACTAGCGGGAGAAACGAGCAGTACTTC
TRBD1	TRBJ2-1	TRBV19	.	14	CASSMAGGAGEQFF	TGTGCCAGTAGTATGGCAGGGGGCGCGGGGGAGCAGTTCTTC
.	TRBJ1-1	TRBV6-4	.	14	CASSDLGQKMEAFF	TGTGCCAGCAGTGACTTGGGGCAGAAGATGGAAGCTTTCTTT
.	TRBJ1-1	TRBV28	.	11	CASTSEGRAFF	TGTGCCAGCACCTCAGAGGGGCGGGCTTTCTTT
.	TRBJ1-3	TRBV10-2	.	13	CASAENSGNTIYF	TGCGCCAGCGCCGAGAACTCTGGAAACACCATATATTTT
TRBD1	TRBJ1-1	TRBV6-5	.	13	CASNPRQGAGAFF	TGTGCCAGCAATCCTAGACAGGGGGCCGGAGCTTTCTTT
TRBD2	TRBJ2-3	TRBV28	.	18	CASSTHFIAGPFTDTQYF	TGTGCCAGCAGTACACACTTCATAGCGGGGCCTTTCACAGATACGCAGTATTTT
.	TRBJ2-7	TRBV5-4	.	13	CASSQDREGEQYF	TGTGCCAGCAGCCAAGACAGGGAGGGCGAGCAGTACTTC
.	TRBJ2-7	TRBV7-8	once	14	CASSYEGTGYEQYF	TGTGCCAGCAGCTACGAAGGCACAGGCTACGAGCAGTACTTC
TRBD2	TRBJ2-3	TRBV27	.	16	CASSRTSGRAGDTQYF	TGTGCCAGCAGCCGGACTAGCGGGAGGGCCGGAGATACGCAGTATTTT
.	TRBJ1-5	TRBV19	.	17	CASSIDLPVISNQPQHF	TGTGCCAGTAGTATAGACCTCCCTGTGATTAGCAATCAGCCCCAGCATTTT
.	TRBJ1-2	TRBV28	.	15	CASSSGQTLNYGYTF	TGTGCCAGCAGTTCTGGACAAACTCTTAACTATGGCTACACCTTC
TRBD2	TRBJ2-5	TRBV13	.	16	CASSTGLAGAQETQYF	TGTGCCAGCAGCACCGGACTAGCGGGAGCCCAAGAGACCCAGTACTTC
.	TRBJ2-2	TRBV9	.	16	CASSVGGVQRGGELFF	TGTGCCAGCAGCGTAGGGGGCGTCCAGAGGGGCGGGGAGCTGTTTTTT
TRBD1	TRBJ2-5	TRBV19	few	13	CASSRDRGETQYF	TGTGCCAGTAGTAGGGACAGGGGAGAGACCCAGTACTTC
.	TRBJ1-6	TRBV27	.	15	CASSLSGTHNSPLHF	TGTGCCAGCAGTTTGTCCGGGACACATAATTCACCCCTCCACTTT
.	TRBJ2-7	TRBV7-9	.	12	CASSFRPYEQYF	TGTGCCAGCAGCTTTCGTCCTTACGAGCAGTACTTC
TRBD2	TRBJ2-7	TRBV28	.	16	CASSPSGLAGFYEQYF	TGTGCCAGCAGTCCGTCGGGACTAGCGGGGTTCTACGAGCAGTACTTC
.	TRBJ2-7	TRBV2	.	17	CATTPLGYRQGIDEQYF	TGTGCCACCACGCCTCTCGGATATCGGCAGGGTATCGACGAGCAGTACTTC
.	TRBJ2-5	TRBV19	few	16	CASSIALSRIQETQYF	TGTGCCAGTAGTATAGCCCTCTCCCGAATCCAAGAGACCCAGTACTTC
.	TRBJ2-7	TRBV9	.	16	CASSPLGIGASAEQYF	TGTGCCAGCAGCCCCCTCGGAATAGGAGCTTCGGCCGAGCAGTACTTC
TRBD1	TRBJ1-2	TRBV5-1	.	15	CASSLEGQGLYGYTF	TGCGCCAGCAGCTTGGAGGGACAGGGACTTTATGGCTACACCTTC
.	TRBJ1-2	TRBV29-1	.	12	CSVSVQAYGYTF	TGCAGCGTTTCTGTACAGGCCTATGGCTACACCTTC
.	TRBJ1-6	TRBV6-1	.	13	CASSEGTRSPLHF	TGTGCCAGCAGTGAAGGGACGCGGTCACCCCTCCACTTT
.	TRBJ2-7	TRBV28	.	11	CASNSYREQYF	TGTGCCAGCAATAGCTACAGGGAGCAGTACTTC
TRBD2	TRBJ2-7	TRBV4-1	.	16	CASSPRAGWRRDEQYF	TGCGCCAGCAGCCCCCGAGCGGGATGGCGGCGGGACGAGCAGTACTTC
.	TRBJ1-2	TRBV7-2	.	14	CASILGEDFYGYTF	TGTGCCAGCATCCTCGGCGAGGACTTCTATGGCTACACCTTC
.	TRBJ2-7	TRBV27	.	15	CASTWVGESRREQYF	TGTGCCAGCACCTGGGTGGGGGAGTCTAGGCGGGAGCAGTACTTC
.	TRBJ1-1	TRBV27	.	13	CASSSPPNTEAFF	TGTGCCAGCAGTTCCCCCCCGAACACTGAAGCTTTCTTT
TRBD1	TRBJ1-1	TRBV5-1	.	17	CASSLRQGANGITEAFF	TGCGCCAGCAGCTTGAGGCAGGGGGCGAATGGAATCACTGAAGCTTTCTTT
.	TRBJ1-5	TRBV10-2	.	13	CASSAQEGQPQHF	TGCGCCAGCAGTGCGCAGGAGGGTCAGCCCCAGCATTTT
.	TRBJ2-1	TRBV9	.	17	CASSVGTEAPTYNEQFF	TGTGCCAGCAGCGTAGGGACAGAGGCCCCGACCTACAATGAGCAGTTCTTC
.	TRBJ2-1	TRBV5-1	.	13	CASSLESVGEQFF	TGCGCCAGCAGCTTGGAATCAGTCGGTGAGCAGTTCTTC
TRBD1	TRBJ2-7	TRBV14	.	12	CASSLQGYEQYF	TGTGCCAGCAGCTTACAGGGGTACGAGCAGTACTTC
.	TRBJ1-3	TRBV6-6	.	15	CASSPTGNSGNTIYF	TGTGCCAGCAGTCCCACAGGGAACTCTGGAAACACCATATATTTT
.	TRBJ2-5	TRBV9	.	13	CASSVRTGETQYF	TGTGCCAGCAGCGTACGGACCGGAGAGACCCAGTACTTC
.	TRBJ2-4	TRBV11-2	.	15	CASENTRQEKNIQYF	TGTGCCAGCGAGAATACGCGGCAGGAGAAAAACATTCAGTACTTC
TRBD2	TRBJ2-1	TRBV6-1	.	17	CASSGLAGGPGPNEQFF	TGTGCCAGCAGTGGTCTAGCGGGAGGGCCCGGGCCCAATGAGCAGTTCTTC
.	TRBJ2-3	TRBV4-1	.	16	CASSQSPETLTDTQYF	TGCGCCAGCAGCCAGTCACCCGAGACCCTCACAGATACGCAGTATTTT
.	TRBJ2-3	TRBV9	.	15	CASSDPQDSLNTQYF	TGTGCCAGCAGCGATCCGCAGGACAGTTTGAATACGCAGTATTTT
.	TRBJ1-5	TRBV12-5	.	13	CASGLTVNGPQHF	TGTGCTAGTGGCTTGACCGTGAACGGGCCCCAGCATTTT
.	TRBJ2-7	TRBV5-1	.	12	CASSEEAYEQYF	TGCGCCAGCAGTGAAGAGGCCTACGAGCAGTACTTC
.	TRBJ1-1	TRBV19	few	14	CASSMVVYSTEAFF	TGTGCCAGTAGTATGGTGGTTTACTCCACTGAAGCTTTCTTT
.	TRBJ2-5	TRBV9	.	13	CASSVQGWETQYF	TGTGCCAGCAGCGTACAGGGGTGGGAGACCCAGTACTTC
.	TRBJ2-2	TRBV18	.	12	CASSLARGELFF	TGTGCCAGCTCACTGGCCCGGGGGGAGCTGTTTTTT
TRBD2	TRBJ2-1	TRBV7-8	.	15	CASSSGTSQSNEQFF	TGTGCCAGCAGCTCCGGGACTAGTCAGAGCAATGAGCAGTTCTTC
.	TRBJ2-5	TRBV19	once	15	CASSIQGQNGETQYF	TGTGCCAGTAGTATACAGGGGCAGAATGGGGAGACCCAGTACTTC
.	TRBJ2-5	TRBV2	.	12	CASRGSQETQYF	TGTGCCAGCAGGGGGTCTCAAGAGACCCAGTACTTC
TRBD1	TRBJ2-7	TRBV6-5	.	15	CASSYFRTGAYEQYF	TGTGCCAGCAGTTATTTCCGGACAGGGGCCTACGAGCAGTACTTC
TRBD2	TRBJ2-5	TRBV9	.	16	CASSVAGGTYQETQYF	TGTGCCAGCAGCGTAGCGGGAGGGACGTACCAAGAGACCCAGTACTTC
.	TRBJ1-6	TRBV6-1	.	15	CASSEGAARNSPLHF	TGTGCCAGCAGTGAAGGGGCAGCGAGGAATTCACCCCTCCACTTT
TRBD2	TRBJ2-1	TRBV29-1	.	18	CSVEGVAGGPGSYNEQFF	TGCAGCGTTGAAGGGGTAGCGGGAGGGCCGGGCTCCTACAATGAGCAGTTCTTC
TRBD1	TRBJ1-2	TRBV2	.	14	CASSDRATSYGYTF	TGTGCCAGCAGCGACAGGGCAACTTCCTATGGCTACACCTTC